This T cell receptor beta chain came from a study of shared T cell receptors in the human thymus. The CDR3 has 17 amino acids. V lost 1 base, J lost 11 bases, and 26 bases lay in between. Germline CDR1 PRHDT, CDR2 FYEKMQ (reference sequence). Assay used: immunoSEQ multiplex PCR; TCRdb lists only in-frame clones, some missing. This sample has over 450,000 clones, with 70% to 80% found just once. These data were also reused for a study on human thymus T cells. That paper adds: Within thymic and blood repertoires, V and J gene usage appeared to be biased.

The clonotype was recovered from a boy under two years old with a congenital heart defect. Sequencing was done on a sample of thymocytes. The rearrangement uses TRBV13 and TRBJ1-1; no firm D call. CDR3 sequence reads: CASSLDLVSGLGTSAFF. The DNA for the CDR3 is TGTGCCAGCAGCTTAGACCTGGTCAGCGGACTCGGAACGTCGGCTTTCTTT.